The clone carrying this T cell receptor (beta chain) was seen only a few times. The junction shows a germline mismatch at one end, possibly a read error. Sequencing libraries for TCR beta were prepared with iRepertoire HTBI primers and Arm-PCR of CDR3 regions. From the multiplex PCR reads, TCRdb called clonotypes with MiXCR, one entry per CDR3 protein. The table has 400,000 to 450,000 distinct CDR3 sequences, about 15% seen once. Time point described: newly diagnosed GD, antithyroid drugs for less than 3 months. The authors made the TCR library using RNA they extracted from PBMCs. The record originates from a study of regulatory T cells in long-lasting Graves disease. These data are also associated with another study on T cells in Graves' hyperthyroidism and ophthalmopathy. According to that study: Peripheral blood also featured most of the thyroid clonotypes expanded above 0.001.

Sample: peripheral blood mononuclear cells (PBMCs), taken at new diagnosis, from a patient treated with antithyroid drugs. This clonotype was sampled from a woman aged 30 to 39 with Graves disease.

The CDR3 loop is CASSRPNKQFF. The CDR3 nucleotides read TGTGCCAGCAGCCGCCCCAATAAGCAGTTCTTC. The chain joins TRBV3-1 to TRBJ2-1; D is uncertain. The CDR3 is 11 residues long. Germline lookup yields CDR1 LGHDT and CDR2 YNNKEL (reference sequence).